This TCR beta chain originates from a study of blood T cell repertoires in COVID-19. This clone was seen once. The V gene lost 8 bases and the J gene lost 4 bases, with 15 bases spanning the gap. The CDR3 contains 14 residues. Germline CDR1 is LNHDA and CDR2 is SQIVND (reference sequence). The assay was immunoSEQ multiplex PCR, and TCRdb's table has in-frame clones only and misses some. This sample has some 110,000 clones; 87% occur once, and the top ten carry 7.7%. The sample was peripheral blood. This TCR derives from a human donor in a cohort sampled during active COVID-19. The chain employs TRBV19 and TRBJ1-3; D may be TRBD1 (6 bases). CDR3 in DNA: TGTGCCAGTTCAGGGGATGCAAGGGGAAACACCATATATTTT. Amino acids: CASSGDARGNTIYF.